The rows below give T cell receptor beta chains drawn from one sample of a study of T-cell memory formation after mild COVID-19. TCRdb re-derived calls from the 5' RACE reads in MiXCR, one entry per CDR3 protein. The sample has roughly 190,000 distinct CDR3 sequences, roughly 18% seen once. Sequencing was performed on PBMCs or a T cell subset sorted from them (not recorded which). These TCRs come from an adult woman who had mild COVID-19 (a few samples of this study predate the infection). Cell type and time point are not known. Both conserved end residues are part of each CDR3. The D gene is left open where the match is weak. Expanded clones get a size class; other rows say once, few or many, or leave the size out.

NA	TRBV7-8	TRBJ2-3	medium-sized	CASSFTDTQYF	TGTGCCAGCAGCTTCACAGATACGCAGTATTTT
TRBD2	TRBV9	TRBJ2-3	NA	CASSVGDRPLLAGGSTDTQYF	TGTGCCAGCAGCGTAGGGGACAGACCCCTGCTAGCGGGGGGGTCCACAGATACGCAGTATTTT
TRBD2	TRBV18	TRBJ2-5	NA	CASSPRLAGGRETQYF	TGTGCCAGCTCACCACGATTGGCGGGGGGCAGAGAGACCCAGTACTTC
NA	TRBV20-1	TRBJ2-5	few	CSATDQQETQYF	TGCAGTGCGACGGACCAGCAAGAGACCCAGTACTTC
NA	TRBV20-1	TRBJ1-2	NA	CSASFRRANYGYTF	TGCAGTGCTAGCTTTAGACGGGCAAACTATGGCTACACCTTC
NA	TRBV29-1	TRBJ2-3	NA	CSVGRLSTDTQYF	TGCAGCGTTGGCAGACTAAGCACAGATACGCAGTATTTT
NA	TRBV7-2	TRBJ1-4	few	CASSASMFANEKLFF	TGTGCCAGCAGCGCCTCGATGTTTGCTAATGAAAAACTGTTTTTT
NA	TRBV4-3	TRBJ2-1	few	CASSQDSGGDEQFF	TGCGCCAGCAGCCAAGATTCAGGGGGGGATGAGCAGTTCTTC
TRBD1	TRBV29-1	TRBJ2-7	few	CSVVPTGAFDEQYF	TGCAGCGTTGTCCCGACAGGGGCCTTCGACGAGCAGTACTTC
NA	TRBV3-1	TRBJ1-4	NA	CASSQGWATASF	TGTGCCAGCAGCCAAGGATGGGCGACAGCGAGTTTT
NA	TRBV7-2	TRBJ2-3	NA	CASSLYTSSTDTQYF	TGTGCCAGCAGCTTATATACCTCTAGCACAGATACGCAGTATTTT
TRBD1	TRBV6-6	TRBJ1-1	NA	CASSPLTDRGAEAFF	TGTGCCAGCAGCCCTCTAACGGACAGGGGAGCCGAAGCTTTCTTT
NA	TRBV7-2	TRBJ2-3	few	CASSLVKGEDTQYF	TGTGCCAGCAGCTTAGTGAAGGGAGAAGATACGCAGTATTTT
NA	TRBV6-5	TRBJ2-7	NA	CASSSQSYEQYF	TGTGCCAGCAGTTCACAATCCTACGAGCAGTACTTC
TRBD2	TRBV4-2	TRBJ2-7	NA	CASSQELSGGSPYEQYF	TGTGCCAGCAGCCAAGAGCTAAGCGGGGGATCCCCCTACGAGCAGTACTTC
TRBD1	TRBV6-5	TRBJ2-7	NA	CASRRDRGGEQYF	TGTGCCAGCAGAAGGGACAGGGGAGGCGAGCAGTACTTC